This TCR beta chain was identified in a study of control samples from healthy donors and cancer patients. CDR1 SQVTM and CDR2 ANQGSEA come from the germline V gene. V was trimmed by 3 bases and J by 3 bases, leaving 10 bases between them. The CDR3 runs to 13 residues. The assay was immunoSEQ multiplex PCR, and TCRdb's table has in-frame clones only and misses some. Of about 100,000 clones listed, roughly 84% were seen once; the top ten hold 18%. The sample taken for sequencing was blood. The J gene is TRBJ2-3, the V gene TRBV29-1; D not resolved. The TCR sequence derives from a woman aged 50 to 60 in good health. The CDR3, as DNA: TGCAGCGTTGAGCCGACCCTGACAGATACGCAGTATTTT. Amino acid sequence: CSVEPTLTDTQYF.